The clone carrying this T cell receptor beta chain came up many times. Its antigen is currently unknown. Per the germline V gene, CDR1 is SEHNR and CDR2 is FQNEAQ (reference sequence). Trimming left V 3 bases short and J 7 bases short, with 11 bases between. CDR3 size: 13 residues. This specimen belongs to a study of T cell repertoires in cytomegalovirus infection. Across the study: Public signatures in TCR beta pointed to CMV infection and matching HLA type. Overall study results and limits: There were carriers of CMV plus the relevant HLA, and cumulative public TCR beta family frequency identified them. HLA-C-restricted CMV-specific TCR beta clonotypes prevailed in the ex vivo response.

TCRdb processed the reads anew with MiXCR; each CDR3 protein has one entry. The sample has around 530,000 distinct CDR3 sequences; 26% are singletons. The specimen sequenced was PBMCs. The origin of this receptor is a human donor in good health (CMV status not recorded). Some clones in this sample may be carry-over from other donors' samples. The genes are TRBV7-9 and TRBJ2-3, with no clear D. The CDR3 is CASSFGDSYTQYF. For the CDR3, the DNA is TGTGCCAGCAGCTTCGGAGACTCCTATACGCAGTATTTT.